One and the same sample provided the 10 T cell receptor beta chains below, sequenced in a study of CD8 T cells in ankylosing spondylitis. Broader study findings: A motif in TCR beta, a set of roughly eight highly homologous variants, appeared characteristic of ankylosing spondylitis blood.

Their antigen targets remain unknown. TCRdb re-called the 5' RACE reads with MiXCR, one entry per CDR3 protein. The sample has about 800,000 distinct CDR3 sequences, approximately 10% seen once. Sequenced sample: blood, either unsorted or a sorted T cell fraction (not recorded which). These receptors were obtained from a male donor with ankylosing spondylitis.

This clonotype was recorded at least ten times. This chain joins TRBV5-1 and TRBJ2-7, with 8 bases lining up with TRBD1. Germline V lookup: CDR1 SGHRS, CDR2 YFSETQ. The trim removed 4 bases at V and 3 bases at J, leaving 6 bases unmatched. There are 14 residues in the CDR3. The CDR3 DNA sequence: TGCGCCAGCAGCATCACTGGACAGGGCTACGAGCAGTACTTC. This encodes CASSITGQGYEQYF. The full variable domain, rest sourced from reference TRBV5-1 and TRBJ2-7, is KAGVTQTPRYLIKTRGQQVTLSCSPISGHRSVSWYQQTPGQGLQFLFEYFSETQRNKGNFPGRFSGRQFSNSRSEMNVSTLELGDSALYLCASSITGQGYEQYFGPGTRLTVT.

This clonotype was seen more than once but under ten times. The chain links TRBV9 to TRBJ2-1; 12 nucleotides match TRBD2. Germline loops: CDR1 SGDLS, CDR2 YYNGEE. CDR3 length: 16 amino acids. Trimming cost V 3 bases and J 6 bases; bases outside gene matches: 7. CDR3 region: CASSGRLAGVGNEQFF. CDR3 nucleotides: TGTGCCAGCAGCGGGCGACTAGCGGGAGTAGGCAATGAGCAGTTCTTC.

This clonotype was seen more than once but under ten times. The chain recombines TRBV20-1 with TRBJ2-3, with 7 nucleotides matching TRBD2. Germline V lookup: CDR1 DFQATT, CDR2 SNEGSKA (reference sequence). The CDR3 length is 16 residues. V gave up 0 bases and J gave up 1 base; unmatched junction bases: 7. The CDR3 here is CSARDGREYRTDTQYF. The CDR3 nucleotides read TGCAGTGCTAGAGATGGGCGGGAGTACCGCACAGATACGCAGTATTTT.

The gene calls are TRBV24-1 and TRBJ2-1, with 7 bases matching TRBD2. With 3 bases clipped from V and 3 bases from J, the junction kept 13 bases outside the gene matches. Germline V gives CDR1 KGHDR, CDR2 SFDVKD. This CDR3 has 18 amino acids. The CDR3 DNA reads as TGTGCCACCAGTGATCCCGCCCCCTTTAGCGGGTACTACAATGAGCAGTTCTTC. Encoded protein: CATSDPAPFSGYYNEQFF.

This clonotype was picked up many times. The J gene is TRBJ1-4, the V gene TRBV4-3; no definite D call. V was shortened by 0 bases and J by 0 bases, with 2 bases between the two germline ends. The CDR3 spans 14 residues. Per germline, CDR1 LGHNA and CDR2 YSLEER. In DNA, the CDR3 is TGCGCCAGCAGCCAAGACGCAACTAATGAAAAACTGTTTTTT. This encodes CASSQDATNEKLFF.

The gene calls are TRBV18 and TRBJ1-4, with D hard to call. This CDR3 has 14 residues. The germline V gene encodes CDR1 KGHSH and CDR2 LQKENI. Trimming took 0 bases from V and 8 from J, leaving 10 bases between them. The CDR3 is CASSPPSSVEKLFF. The CDR3, as DNA: TGTGCCAGCTCACCACCGTCCTCGGTCGAAAAACTGTTTTTT.

This clonotype has only a few counts. V is TRBV2 and J is TRBJ2-1; maybe TRBD2 (6 bases). CDR1 and CDR2 (germline): SNHLY, FYNNEI. Trimming took 3 bases from V and 7 from J, leaving 10 bases between them. This CDR3 is 13 amino acids long. The CDR3: CASSEVAENEQFF. The CDR3 DNA reads TGTGCCAGCAGTGAGGTAGCGGAGAATGAGCAGTTCTTC.

This clonotype was picked up a small number of times. The chain recombines TRBV7-2 with TRBJ2-3; TRBD2 matches at 9 bases. The trim removed 5 bases at V and 8 bases at J, leaving 17 bases unmatched. The CDR3 is 17 amino acids. The germline CDR1 and CDR2 sequences are SGHTA and FQGNSA. CDR3 in DNA: TGTGCCAGCAGCCCCCGTTTTGGTTTAGCGGGGGAAGGTACGCAGTATTTT. It is translated as CASSPRFGLAGEGTQYF.

The V and J genes are TRBV6-1 and TRBJ2-1; TRBD2 matches at 9 bases. CDR1 is MNHNS, CDR2 SASEGT, per germline. V lost 6 bases, J lost 7 bases, and 10 bases stayed unmatched. The CDR3 is 15 residues long. The chain's CDR3 is CASRPLGGGANEQFF. The DNA of the CDR3 is TGTGCCAGCAGGCCTCTGGGCGGGGGGGCGAATGAGCAGTTCTTC.

V usage is TRBV5-4 and J usage is TRBJ2-7, with a weak D call TRBD1 (6 bases). Between the trimmed V and J ends, which lost 1 base and 6 bases, there was a span of 14 bases. From germline, CDR1 is SGHNT and CDR2 YYREEE (reference sequence). The CDR3 is 14 residues long. The CDR3 region has the DNA TGTGCCAGCAGCTTGAACAGGGTACAAGGCGAGCAGTACTTC. Its protein product is CASSLNRVQGEQYF.